A single T cell receptor beta chain is shown here with its context. The antigen is not known. The junction departs from the called germline gene at one end, perhaps through a read error. This entry is derived from a study of blood T cells in healthy people across ages. Study conclusions and caveats: Strongly correlated with naive T cell percentage was TCR beta diversity. Among long-lived donors, naive CD4+ cells were more numerous and diversity higher than in aged donors.

PCR was performed a second time for roughly 7 to 11 cycles using a sample-barcoded 5' primer and a J-beta primer mix. Every sample returned 2.5 million or more CDR3-containing paired-end reads. MiXCR, run by TCRdb on the 5' RACE reads, gives a single entry per CDR3 protein. The sample lists over 1,500,000 distinct CDR3 sequences, about 49% occurring once. This CDR3 is 16 amino acids long. The V gene's germline CDR1 is LGHNA and CDR2 YSLEER. Whenever a sample was processed, at least 6.5 million PBMCs were isolated. The clonotype comes from a woman in her 40s in good health. Sequencing used blood. The gene calls are TRBV4-3 and TRBJ2-3; 7 bases agree with TRBD2. CDR3 amino acids: CANSHRLGGEGDTQYF. CDR3 nucleotides: TGCGCCAACAGCCACCGTTTGGGCGGGGAGGGAGATACGCAGTATTTT.